The 5 T cell receptor beta chains given below trace back to one sample, sequenced in a study of CD8+ T cells in alopecia areata. After isolation, RNA underwent reverse transcription to generate cDNA as the sequencing template. Clones were read by immunoSEQ multiplex PCR, and TCRdb kept only the in-frame ones, dropping some. The counts give around 300,000 clones, none of them seen only once; less than 1.5% is held by the top ten. Combined cutaneous lymph node cells underwent sorting by CD4, CD8alpha, NKG2D, NKG2ACE and additional markers. Sequenced material: CD4+ T cells sorted from a lymph node. Source of these receptors: a C3H/HeJ mouse with alopecia areata. These mice share the MHC haplotype H2-k.

Remarks on this clone: Gene names denote mouse genes. CDR3 bases read: TGCACCTGCAGTGCAGTGGCAGGGTCCACCGGG. It yields the protein CTCSAVAGSTG. The CDR3 as a whole reads CTCSAVAGSTGQLYF. This chain links TRBV1 with TRBJ2-2, with D perhaps TRBD1 (5 bases). The CDR3 end falls 4 residues outside the read, so it is completed with the germline J gene. The V end lost 1 base, the J end lost 4 bases, and 10 bases lay between the germline ends. CDR3 length: 15 residues. Looked up from germline, CDR1 is NSQYPW and CDR2 is LRSPGD (reference sequence).

This clone was found a few times. Gene labels here are mouse ones. The read falls 4 residues short of the CDR3 end, and the missing part is taken from the germline J gene. The V and J genes are TRBV19 and TRBJ2-2, with 10 bases matching TRBD2. The V and J ends lost 5 bases and 5 bases, in that order; junction bases with no gene match: 0. This CDR3 has 13 amino acids. Germline CDR1 FNHDT, CDR2 SITEND (reference sequence). The DNA read from the CDR3 is TGTGCCAGCAGGGACTGGGGGACCGGG. It encodes CASRDWGTG. The entire CDR3 protein reads CASRDWGTGQLYF.

Worth noting for this clone: Gene names and germline refer to mouse. The DNA ends 4 residues before the CDR3 does, and the rest of the CDR3 is filled in from the germline J gene. The chain has TRBV5 and TRBJ2-7; 10 bases are shared with TRBD2. V dropped 6 bases and J dropped 0; count of bases not matched to a gene: 5. The CDR3 is made up of 15 amino acids. CDR1 is LGHNA, CDR2 YNLKQL, per germline (reference sequence). The CDR3 sequence is CASSPDWGASYEQYF. CDR3 bases read: TGTGCCAGCAGTCCAGACTGGGGGGCCTCCTAT.

For this clone: Mouse germline and gene names are used. The read halts 4 residues ahead of the CDR3 end, with the missing end drawn from the germline J gene. Other DNA sequences within the sample encode an identical CDR3. The chain couples TRBV13-1 to TRBJ1-1; possibly TRBD1 for D (5 bases). Germline V gene sequence: CDR1 NSHNY, CDR2 SYGAGN. With 0 bases removed from V and 4 bases from J, the gap between germline ends came to 7 bases. The CDR3 totals 13 residues. The CDR3 reads CASSDGQGTEVFF. The CDR3 DNA, read in part, is TGTGCCAGCAGTGATGGGCAGGGCACA.

This clone was observed a few times. Gene names refer to mouse genes. The read ends 4 residues before the CDR3 terminus; that terminus is restored from the germline J gene. The rearrangement links TRBV13-2 to TRBJ2-5; D may be TRBD2 (6 bases). CDR1 NNHNN and CDR2 SYGAGS come from the germline V gene (reference sequence). The CDR3 consists of 15 residues. The germline V and J ends were trimmed by 1 base and 0 bases, with 9 bases remaining between them. Partial CDR3 DNA: TGTGCCAGCGGTGATCTGGGGATTAACCAAGAC. Translating it yields CASGDLGINQD. The whole CDR3 protein is CASGDLGINQDTQYF.